Following are 32 T cell receptor beta chains from one sample sequenced in a study of regulatory T cells in long-lasting Graves disease. Arm-PCR with iRepertoire HTBI primers amplified the CDR3 regions for these TCR beta libraries. One entry per CDR3 protein results from TCRdb running MiXCR on the multiplex PCR reads. The sample has roughly 490,000 distinct CDR3 sequences, roughly 22% seen once. Regarding time point: persistent/refractory GD, antithyroid drugs over 5 years with positive TRAb. RNA extracted from PBMCs served as the sequencing template. Source: peripheral blood mononuclear cells (PBMCs), taken when the disease was refractory, from a patient treated with antithyroid drugs. The receptors stem from a female donor with Graves disease.

This clonotype was seen at least ten times. J is TRBJ2-5 and V is TRBV27; 7 bases fit TRBD2. Trimming removed 5 bases from V and 5 bases from J; junction bases left unmatched: 5. The CDR3 consists of 13 residues. Germline CDR1 is MNHEY and CDR2 is SMNVEV (reference sequence). CDR3 region: CASSQRTRETQYF. In nucleotides, the CDR3 is TGTGCCAGCAGTCAGAGGACTAGGGAGACCCAGTACTTC.

This clonotype was seen only once. This chain connects TRBV28 to TRBJ2-1; 9 bases map to TRBD1. V gave up 2 bases and J gave up 2 bases; unmatched junction bases: 1. The CDR3 runs to 15 residues. Germline CDR1 is MDHEN and CDR2 is SYDVKM. This CDR3 is CASSLGTGTYNEQFF. CDR3 DNA: TGTGCCAGCAGTTTAGGGACAGGGACCTACAATGAGCAGTTCTTC.

There are a few counts of this clonotype. A much larger clone is a single base away; this may be a read error. This chain uses TRBV11-2 with TRBJ1-1; D is possibly TRBD1 (6 bases). CDR1 SGHAT and CDR2 FQNNGV come from the germline V gene. V gave up 6 bases and J gave up 10 bases, with 18 bases separating them. The CDR3 spans 13 residues. In DNA form, the CDR3 reads TGTGCCAGCAGGAATGACAGGTGGCCTGGAGCTTTCTTT. Protein product: CASRNDRWPGAFF.

This clonotype came up many times. The gene calls are TRBV6-5 and TRBJ2-7; maybe TRBD2 (5 bases). Trimming took 4 bases from V and 11 from J, leaving 15 bases between them. This CDR3 has 12 amino acids. Germline CDR1 reads MNHEY; CDR2 reads SVGAGI. CDR3 in amino acids: CASSLRKEREYF. The CDR3 coding sequence is TGTGCCAGCAGTTTGAGGAAGGAGAGGGAGTACTTC.

CDR3 amino acids: CASSPPSREFEQYF. CDR3 sequence (DNA): TGTGCCAGCTCACCACCGAGCAGGGAGTTTGAGCAGTACTTC. The chain combines TRBV18 with TRBJ2-7, with D perhaps matching TRBD1 or TRBD2 (5 bases each). This CDR3 has 14 amino acids. V dropped 0 bases and J dropped 7 bases, with 13 bases sitting between them. CDR1 KGHSH and CDR2 LQKENI come from the germline V gene.

The rearrangement uses TRBV5-6 and TRBJ2-7; TRBD2 aligns across 12 bases. J lost 3 bases, V lost 5 bases, and 6 bases had no gene match. CDR1 and CDR2 from the germline V gene are SGHDT and YYEEEE. The CDR3 length is 15 residues. The CDR3 here is CASRPTSGRIYEQYF. The CDR3 DNA follows: TGTGCCAGCAGGCCTACTAGCGGGAGGATCTACGAGCAGTACTTC.

This clonotype was counted ten times or more. This chain links TRBV28 with TRBJ1-1; D not resolved. From germline, CDR1 is MDHEN and CDR2 SYDVKM. CDR3 length equals 15 residues. Deletions cut 6 bases from V and 1 base from J, with 15 bases between. CDR3 sequence (DNA): TGTGCCAGCAGCGGGGTTGTCAACCCGAACACTGAAGCTTTCTTT. Translating gives CASSGVVNPNTEAFF.

CDR3 sequence reads: CASRPLGVSYEQYF. The CDR3 nucleotides read TGTGCCAGCAGACCCCTGGGAGTCTCCTACGAGCAGTACTTC. This chain uses TRBV5-5 with TRBJ2-7, with D possibly TRBD2 on 5 matching bases. The ends were cut back, 5 bases at V and 0 bases at J, with 12 bases in the middle. This CDR3 comprises 14 residues. Germline V gene sequence: CDR1 SGHKS, CDR2 YYEKEE (reference sequence).

The CDR3 region is CASSPRDRKNIQYF. As DNA, the CDR3 is TGTGCCAGCAGCCCCCGGGACAGAAAAAACATTCAGTACTTC. The chain is built from TRBV7-2 and TRBJ2-4; 7 bases are shared with TRBD1. Trimming cost V 5 bases and J 4 bases; bases outside gene matches: 5. Germline CDR1 reads SGHTA; CDR2 reads FQGNSA. The CDR3 length is 14 residues.

This clonotype was recorded many times. The V and J genes are TRBV7-2 and TRBJ2-5; 9 bases are a match to TRBD2. V lost 5 bases and J lost 4; bases outside the gene matches: 17. The germline V gene has CDR1 SGHTA and CDR2 FQGNSA. There are 18 residues in the CDR3. The DNA for the CDR3 is TGTGCCAGCAGCCCGATCGCTAGCGGGAAACCCCACCGAGAGACCCAGTACTTC. It codes for CASSPIASGKPHRETQYF. The entire variable domain, with the rest obtained from reference TRBV7-2 and TRBJ2-5, is as follows: GAGVSQSPSNKVTEKGKDVELRCDPISGHTALYWYRQSLGQGLEFLIYFQGNSAPDKSGLPSDRFSAERTGGSVSTLTIQRTQQEDSAVYLCASSPIASGKPHRETQYFGPGTRLLVL.

This clonotype was counted ten times or more. The chain couples TRBV7-2 to TRBJ1-5; D call uncertain. Germline V gene data show CDR1 as SGHTA and CDR2 as FQGNSA. There are 15 residues in the CDR3. The V end was cut by 5 bases, the J end by 4 bases, with 15 bases between. CDR3 nucleotide sequence: TGTGCCAGCAGCCCCGGCGGGGTGTGGAATCAGCCCCAGCATTTT. Translation gives CASSPGGVWNQPQHF.

The rearrangement uses TRBV9 and TRBJ2-2, with D unclear. Germline loops: CDR1 SGDLS, CDR2 YYNGEE. The CDR3 runs to 15 residues. V shed 3 bases and J shed 0 bases, with 9 bases lying between them. The CDR3 loop reads CASSGGGTNTGELFF. Written as DNA, the CDR3 is TGTGCCAGCAGCGGAGGTGGGACGAACACCGGGGAGCTGTTTTTT.

This clonotype was found a few times. The rearrangement joins TRBV4-1 to TRBJ2-5, with D unresolved. Germline V lookup: CDR1 MGHRA, CDR2 YSYEKL. V lost 1 base and J lost 7, with 10 bases in between. The CDR3 is 13 residues long. CDR3 bases: TGCGCCAGCAGCCAAGCCCCAGGAGTGACCCAGTACTTC. It codes for CASSQAPGVTQYF.

As for this clonotype: A read error is the likely source, as a far larger clone sits one nucleotide away. The chain has TRBV6-9 and TRBJ1-1; TRBD1 agrees at 8 bases. Germline V lookup: CDR1 MNHGY, CDR2 SVAAGI. This CDR3 contains 14 residues. The CDR3: CASSSGQVNTVAFF. The CDR3 DNA is TGTGCCAGCAGTTCGGGACAGGTGAACACTGTAGCTTTCTTT.

This clonotype was seen many times. The chain recombines TRBV27 with TRBJ2-5; 11 bases map to TRBD2. V lost 6 bases and J lost 3; bases outside the gene matches: 9. The CDR3 contains 16 residues. Germline CDR1 and CDR2: MNHEY and SMNVEV (reference sequence). The CDR3 DNA follows: TGTGCCAGCAGCCGCTCACTAGCGGGGGTTGAAGAGACCCAGTACTTC. Translation: CASSRSLAGVEETQYF.

This clonotype was counted ten times or more. The chain joins TRBV28 to TRBJ2-7, with TRBD2 matching over 8 bases. The CDR3 totals 14 residues. V trimming: 7 bases; J trimming: 7 bases; junction bases outside the gene matches: 12. CDR1 is MDHEN, CDR2 SYDVKM, per germline. CDR3: CASIPQRGLAEQYF. CDR3 nucleotides: TGTGCCAGCATTCCCCAGCGGGGGCTGGCGGAGCAGTACTTC.

This clonotype was detected ten times or more. The chain links TRBV12-3 or TRBV12-4 to TRBJ1-2; 9 bases align to TRBD1. The CDR3 has 13 amino acids. With V trimmed by 5 bases and J by 8 bases, 6 bases remained unmatched. CDR3 coding DNA: TGTGCCAGCAGTCCTCGAACAGGGGGCGGCTACACCTTC. It translates to CASSPRTGGGYTF.

This clonotype was seen a handful of times. The rearrangement links TRBV7-2 to TRBJ2-5; D unclear. CDR1 SGHTA and CDR2 FQGNSA come from the germline V gene. The CDR3 length is 13 residues. Trimming took 5 bases from V and 2 from J, leaving 9 bases between them. The CDR3 protein is CASSAAMQETQYF. CDR3 nucleotide sequence: TGTGCCAGCAGCGCTGCCATGCAAGAGACCCAGTACTTC.

The rearrangement uses TRBV30 and TRBJ2-6, with 8 bases fitting TRBD1. Germline V lookup: CDR1 GTSNPN, CDR2 SVGIG (reference sequence). The CDR3 consists of 18 residues. J was trimmed by 0 bases and V by 2 bases; bases with no gene match: 9. DNA of the CDR3: TGTGCCTGGAGTATACCAGGACAGGGACTCTCTGGGGCCAACGTCCTGACTTTC. This sequence encodes CAWSIPGQGLSGANVLTF.

Details on this clonotype: This sequence may be a read error, since a much larger clone differs from it by one base. CDR3 in amino acids: CASSKSSGVTEAFF. For the CDR3, the DNA is TGTGCCAGCAGTAAAAGTAGCGGGGTCACTGAAGCTTTCTTT. This chain connects TRBV6-1 to TRBJ1-1, with D unresolved. This CDR3 contains 14 residues. The germline V gene has CDR1 MNHNS and CDR2 SASEGT. The V end was cut by 5 bases, the J end by 4 bases, with 14 bases between.

The chain links TRBV5-5 to TRBJ2-7, with D perhaps TRBD1 or TRBD2 (5 bases each). V gave up 1 base and J gave up 4 bases, with 15 bases separating them. Germline assignment: CDR1 SGHKS and CDR2 YYEKEE (reference sequence). CDR3 size: 15 residues. DNA for the CDR3: TGTGCCAGCAGCTTGCGAGGGGCCCTCGGGTACGAGCAGTACTTC. Its protein product is CASSLRGALGYEQYF.

This clonotype was observed at least ten times. This chain uses TRBV6-1 with TRBJ2-5; the D call may be TRBD1 or TRBD2 (5 bases each). V was clipped by 7 bases and J by 5 bases, with 23 bases between them. CDR3 length equals 16 residues. Germline V gene lookup returns CDR1 MNHNS and CDR2 SASEGT. In DNA form, the CDR3 reads TGTGCCAGCACCCCCCGGAGGCAGGGCCTCGGGGAGACCCAGTACTTC. This codes for CASTPRRQGLGETQYF.

A few counts support this clonotype. The chain links TRBV9 to TRBJ1-1; no firm D call. Trimming shortened V by 2 bases and J by 5 bases, and 22 bases separated the two germline ends. Germline V gene data show CDR1 as SGDLS and CDR2 as YYNGEE. The CDR3 consists of 17 residues. In DNA form, the CDR3 reads TGTGCCAGCAGCGTCAATCCAGAACCCGGACGGAGGACTGAAGCTTTCTTT. Its translation: CASSVNPEPGRRTEAFF.

The chain is built from TRBV18 and TRBJ1-1, with D maybe TRBD1 (6 bases). Germline lookup yields CDR1 KGHSH and CDR2 LQKENI. The V end was cut by 3 bases, the J end by 2 bases, with 10 bases between. CDR3 size: 14 residues. The CDR3 sequence is CASSPRDTNTEAFF. The CDR3 DNA reads TGTGCCAGCTCACCCCGGGACACCAACACTGAAGCTTTCTTT.

For this clonotype: The CDR3 carries no conserved terminal phenylalanine or tryptophan, so it likely arises from a read error. The CDR3 loop reads CASSQGISGTGMNTEAFL. The DNA of the CDR3 is TGCGCCAGCAGCCAAGGGATCTCCGGGACTGGGATGAACACTGAAGCTTTCCTT. The chain couples TRBV4-3 to TRBJ1-1; tentative D call: TRBD1 (5 bases). The CDR3 is made up of 18 amino acids. Trimming took off 1 base at V and 0 bases at J, with 18 bases between the two ends. The germline CDR1 and CDR2 sequences are LGHNA and YSLEER.

The chain combines TRBV6-1 with TRBJ2-3; 8 bases map to TRBD2. V was clipped by 7 bases and J by 4 bases; unmatched bases: 10. The CDR3 extends over 15 amino acids. Germline CDR1 MNHNS, CDR2 SASEGT. This chain's CDR3 is CASTEDRAGADTQYF. The CDR3 DNA reads TGTGCCAGCACCGAAGATCGAGCGGGAGCAGATACGCAGTATTTT.

This clonotype was counted at least ten times. The chain has TRBV6-1 and TRBJ1-4; unclear D gene. Looked up from germline, CDR1 is MNHNS and CDR2 is SASEGT. This CDR3 spans 15 amino acids. Trimming took 8 bases from V and 5 from J, leaving 18 bases between them. The CDR3, as DNA: TGTGCCAGCTCCAACCGGGGATCAGACAATGAAAAACTGTTTTTT. The encoded protein is CASSNRGSDNEKLFF.

The genes are TRBV6-1 and TRBJ2-7; 11 bases are a match to TRBD1. CDR1 is MNHNS and CDR2 is SASEGT in the germline V gene. V shed 6 bases and J 5 bases; nucleotides not matched to a gene: 6. The CDR3 contains 14 residues. The CDR3 region has the DNA TGTGCCAGCAGGGCCGGGACAGGGGGTGACGAGCAGTACTTC. It codes for CASRAGTGGDEQYF.

The chain employs TRBV11-2 and TRBJ1-2; 12 nucleotides match TRBD1. J lost 6 bases, V lost 4 bases, and 3 bases had no gene match. CDR1 and CDR2 (germline): SGHAT, FQNNGV. This CDR3 comprises 14 residues. CDR3 loop: CASSYGTGGDGYTF. DNA for the CDR3: TGTGCCAGCAGCTACGGGACAGGGGGCGATGGCTACACCTTC.

On this clonotype itself: A far larger clone is off by one base, so a read error is likely. The chain uses TRBV27 and TRBJ2-2; no definite D call. With 2 bases removed from V and 1 base from J, the gap between germline ends came to 8 bases. CDR1 is MNHEY, CDR2 SMNVEV, per germline (reference sequence). The CDR3 has 15 residues. The DNA of the CDR3 is TGTGCCAGCAGTTTACCAACGGAGAACACCGGGGAGCTGTTTTTT. This gives the protein CASSLPTENTGELFF.

V is TRBV7-9 and J is TRBJ1-1, with a tentative D call TRBD1 (5 bases). The CDR3 consists of 16 residues. V lost 8 bases and J 3 bases, leaving 22 bases between the germline ends. CDR1 and CDR2 (germline): SEHNR, FQNEAQ (reference sequence). CDR3 nucleotide sequence: TGTGCCAGCCGCTCGACAGCTACCCCAAGGGACACTGAAGCTTTCTTT. It specifies CASRSTATPRDTEAFF.

In its sample, this clonotype was seen a few times. The chain combines TRBV7-2 with TRBJ1-3, with D tentatively TRBD1 (6 bases). The CDR3 has 16 residues. V lost 7 bases and J 0 bases, leaving 16 bases between the germline ends. Germline V lookup: CDR1 SGHTA, CDR2 FQGNSA. The CDR3 spells CASTKGGRGSGNTIYF. The CDR3 DNA follows: TGTGCCAGCACTAAAGGGGGGAGAGGCTCTGGAAACACCATATATTTT.